This TCR beta chain was observed in a study of blood T cells in healthy people across ages. Overall study results and limits: Naive CD4+ cells and diversity were both higher in long-lived donors than in aged donors. Among T cells, TCR beta diversity per million cells dropped roughly linearly as age rose.

Sample donors were healthy Caucasian individuals that came from Russia, aged roughly 6 to 100. A word on this clonotype: Its cognate antigen is unknown.

Alongside a J-beta primer mix, a sample-barcoded 5' primer served in a second PCR lasting roughly 6 to 11 cycles. TCRdb passed the 5' RACE reads through MiXCR, listing each CDR3 protein once. Of some 1,800,000 distinct CDR3 sequences listed, 35% to 50% are singletons. Sequences were obtained from blood. This clonotype was sampled from a human donor in good health.

The CDR3 DNA reads TGCGCCAGCAGCCAAGGTATGGGCCGACACACCAACTATGGCTACACCTTC. Its protein product is CASSQGMGRHTNYGYTF. The rearrangement links TRBV4-1 to TRBJ1-2; D gene uncertain. Germline CDR1 MGHRA, CDR2 YSYEKL. This CDR3 contains 17 residues. The V end was cut by 1 base, the J end by 2 bases, with 17 bases between.